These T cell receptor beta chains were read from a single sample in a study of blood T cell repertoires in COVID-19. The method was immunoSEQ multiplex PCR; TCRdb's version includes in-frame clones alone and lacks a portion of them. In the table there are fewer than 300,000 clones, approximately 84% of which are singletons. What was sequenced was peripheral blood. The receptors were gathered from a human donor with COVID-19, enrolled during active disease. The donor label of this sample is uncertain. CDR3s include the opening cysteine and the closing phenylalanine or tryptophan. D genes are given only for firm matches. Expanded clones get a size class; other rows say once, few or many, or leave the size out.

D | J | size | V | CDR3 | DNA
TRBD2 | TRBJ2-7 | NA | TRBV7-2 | CASSLVAGGEQYF | TGTGCCAGCAGCTTAGTTGCGGGAGGCGAGCAGTACTTC
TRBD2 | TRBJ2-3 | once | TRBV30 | CAWRTGLAGATQYF | TGTGCCTGGAGGACTGGACTAGCTGGGGCTACGCAGTATTTT
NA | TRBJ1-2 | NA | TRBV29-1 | CSVGGTGTGYTF | TGCAGCGTTGGGGGAACAGGGACGGGATACACCTTC
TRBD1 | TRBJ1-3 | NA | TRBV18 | CASSPTTGGARDTIYF | TGTGCCAGCTCACCAACGACAGGGGGCGCGAGGGACACCATATATTTT
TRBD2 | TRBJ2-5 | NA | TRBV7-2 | CASSLEGLAGGQETQYF | TGTGCCAGCAGCTTGGAGGGGTTAGCGGGAGGGCAAGAGACCCAGTACTTC
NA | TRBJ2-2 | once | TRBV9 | CASSPPGRGQTGELFF | TGTGCCAGCAGCCCCCCCGGGAGGGGGCAGACCGGGGAGCTGTTTTTT
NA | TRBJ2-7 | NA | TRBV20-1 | CSAGLFYEQYF | TGCAGTGCTGGACTCTTCTACGAGCAGTACTTC
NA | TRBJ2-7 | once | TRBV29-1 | CSVESGVYEQYF | TGCAGCGTTGAGTCAGGGGTCTACGAGCAGTACTTC
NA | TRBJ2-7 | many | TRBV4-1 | CASSQVITSYEQYF | TGCGCCAGCAGCCAAGTTATCACTTCCTACGAGCAGTACTTC
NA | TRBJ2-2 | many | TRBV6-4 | CASSVEGTSNTGELFF | TGTGCCAGCAGTGTGGAGGGTACTTCGAACACCGGGGAGCTGTTTTTT
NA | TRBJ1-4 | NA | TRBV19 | CASSAGQGPFREKLFF | TGTGCCAGTAGTGCCGGCCAGGGCCCGTTTAGGGAAAAACTGTTTTTT
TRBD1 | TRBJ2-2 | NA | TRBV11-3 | CASSSGTGRVAGELFF | TGTGCCAGCAGCTCCGGGACAGGGCGGGTTGCCGGGGAGCTGTTTTTT
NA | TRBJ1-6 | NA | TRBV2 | CASSAGVQGSPLHF | TGTGCCAGCAGTGCAGGGGTGCAAGGATCACCCCTCCACTTT
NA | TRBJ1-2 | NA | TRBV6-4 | CASSEAEFRGTF | TGTGCCAGCAGTGAGGCGGAGTTTAGGGGCACCTTC
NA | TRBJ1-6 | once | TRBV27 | CASSSAFAGATSPLHF | TGTGCCAGCAGTTCCGCGTTTGCGGGAGCTACTTCACCCCTCCACTTT
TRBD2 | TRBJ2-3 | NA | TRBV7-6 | CASSLALVTSGRRGTDTQYF | TGTGCCAGCAGCTTAGCGTTAGTTACTAGCGGGAGACGGGGTACAGATACGCAGTATTTT
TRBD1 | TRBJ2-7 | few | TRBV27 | CASSWTGSVPYEQYF | TGTGCCAGCAGTTGGACAGGGTCGGTCCCCTACGAGCAGTACTTC
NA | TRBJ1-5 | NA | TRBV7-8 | CASSFGGWNQPQHF | TGTGCCAGCAGCTTCGGGGGGTGGAATCAGCCCCAGCATTTT
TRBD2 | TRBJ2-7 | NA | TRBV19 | CASSQGLAGSIAYF | TGTGCCAGTAGTCAAGGACTAGCGGGTTCTATTGCGTACTTC
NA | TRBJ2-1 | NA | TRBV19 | CASSIIPASAYNEQFF | TGTGCCAGTAGTATCATTCCAGCGAGCGCCTACAATGAGCAGTTCTTC
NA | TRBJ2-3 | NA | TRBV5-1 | CASTSTSMITDTQYF | TGCGCCAGCACGTCCACAAGTATGATAACAGATACGCAGTATTTT
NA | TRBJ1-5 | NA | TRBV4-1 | CASSQGDGANQPQHF | TGCGCCAGCAGCCAAGGGGATGGGGCCAATCAGCCCCAGCATTTT
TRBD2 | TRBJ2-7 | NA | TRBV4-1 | CASSQEMSSGPYEQYF | TGCGCCAGCAGCCAAGAGATGAGTAGCGGGCCCTACGAGCAGTACTTC
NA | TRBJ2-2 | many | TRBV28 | CASSLQTGELFF | TGTGCCAGCAGTTTACAGACCGGGGAGCTGTTTTTT
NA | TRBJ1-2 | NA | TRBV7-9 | CASSLGRTVFYTF | TGTGCCAGCAGCTTAGGAAGGACAGTTTTCTACACCTTC
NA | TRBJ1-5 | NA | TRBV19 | CASSSRNQPQHF | TGTGCCAGTAGCTCTCGGAATCAGCCCCAGCATTTT
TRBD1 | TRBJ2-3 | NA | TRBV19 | CASSTLAGTGRTDTQYF | TGTGCCAGTAGTACCCTGGCCGGGACAGGGAGGACAGATACGCAGTATTTT
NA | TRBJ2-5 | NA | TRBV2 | CASSQEGETQYF | TGTGCCAGCTCACAGGAAGGAGAGACCCAGTACTTC
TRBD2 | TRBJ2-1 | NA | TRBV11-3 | CASSPGLAGYNEQFF | TGTGCCAGCAGCCCCGGACTAGCGGGGTACAATGAGCAGTTCTTC
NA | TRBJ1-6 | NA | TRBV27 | CASSPEGNRALHF | TGTGCCAGCAGTCCTGAGGGGAACAGGGCCCTCCACTTT
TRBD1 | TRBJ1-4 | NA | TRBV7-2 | CASSTRTGSAKKLFF | TGTGCCAGCAGCACCCGGACAGGGTCGGCGAAAAAACTGTTTTTT
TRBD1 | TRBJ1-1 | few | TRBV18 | CASSPVGGGDIAEAFF | TGTGCCAGCTCACCAGTTGGAGGGGGCGATATCGCTGAAGCTTTCTTT
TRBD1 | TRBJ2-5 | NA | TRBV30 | CAWRRGGPRNSDQETQYF | TGTGCCTGGAGACGAGGGGGCCCGCGCAACTCGGACCAAGAGACCCAGTACTTC
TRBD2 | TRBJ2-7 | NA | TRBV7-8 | CASSLASAASGTYEQYF | TGTGCCAGCAGCTTAGCGTCCGCGGCTAGCGGGACATACGAGCAGTACTTC
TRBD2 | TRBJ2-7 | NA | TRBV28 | CASRRLAGPYEQYF | TGTGCCAGCAGAAGATTAGCGGGACCTTACGAGCAGTACTTC
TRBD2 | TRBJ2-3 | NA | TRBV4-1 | CASSQLAGGTQDTQYF | TGCGCCAGCAGCCAGTTAGCGGGGGGGACACAAGATACGCAGTATTTT